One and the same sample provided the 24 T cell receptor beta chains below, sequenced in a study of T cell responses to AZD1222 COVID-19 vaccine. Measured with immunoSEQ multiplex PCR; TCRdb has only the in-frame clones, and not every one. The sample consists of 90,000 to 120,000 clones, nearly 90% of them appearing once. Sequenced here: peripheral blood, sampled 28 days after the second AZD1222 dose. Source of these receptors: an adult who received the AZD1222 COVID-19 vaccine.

CDR3 sequence: CASSQAGTASYGYTF. CDR3 sequence (DNA): TGTGCCAGCAGCCAGGCCGGGACAGCCTCCTATGGCTACACCTTC. The chain links TRBV3-1 (or the pseudogene TRBV3-2) to TRBJ1-2, with TRBD1 matching 7 bases. Unmatched junction bases numbered 8, after V lost 3 bases and J lost 4 bases. CDR1 and CDR2 from the germline V gene are LGHDT and YNNKEL (reference sequence). The CDR3 consists of 15 residues.

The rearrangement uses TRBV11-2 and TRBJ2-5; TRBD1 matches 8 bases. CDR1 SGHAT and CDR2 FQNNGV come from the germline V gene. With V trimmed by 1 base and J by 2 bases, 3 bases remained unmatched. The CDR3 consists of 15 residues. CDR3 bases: TGTGCCAGCAGCTTAGGGACAGGGCAGCAAGAGACCCAGTACTTC. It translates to CASSLGTGQQETQYF.

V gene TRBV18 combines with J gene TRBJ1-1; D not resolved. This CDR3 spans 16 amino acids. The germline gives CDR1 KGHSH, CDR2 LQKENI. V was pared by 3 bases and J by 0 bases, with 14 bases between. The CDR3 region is CASSPEPGFMNTEAFF. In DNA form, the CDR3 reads TGTGCCAGCTCACCCGAACCGGGATTCATGAACACTGAAGCTTTCTTT.

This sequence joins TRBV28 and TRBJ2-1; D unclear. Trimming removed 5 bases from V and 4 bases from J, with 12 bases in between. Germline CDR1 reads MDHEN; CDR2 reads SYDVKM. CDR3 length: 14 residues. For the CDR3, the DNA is TGTGCCAGCAGTCCCCCTTTATTTTACAATGAGCAGTTCTTC. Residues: CASSPPLFYNEQFF.

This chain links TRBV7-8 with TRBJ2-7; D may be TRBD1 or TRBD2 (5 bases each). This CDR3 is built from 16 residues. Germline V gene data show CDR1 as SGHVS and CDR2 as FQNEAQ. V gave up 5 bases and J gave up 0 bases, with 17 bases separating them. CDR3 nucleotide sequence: TGTGCCAGCAGCCAATATCGGGGCGCAAGCTCCTACGAGCAGTACTTC. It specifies CASSQYRGASSYEQYF.

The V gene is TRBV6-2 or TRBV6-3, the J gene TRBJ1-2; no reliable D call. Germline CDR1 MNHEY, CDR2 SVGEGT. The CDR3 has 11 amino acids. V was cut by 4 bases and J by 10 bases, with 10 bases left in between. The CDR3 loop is CASSWREFYTF. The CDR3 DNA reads TGTGCCAGCAGTTGGAGGGAATTCTACACCTTC.

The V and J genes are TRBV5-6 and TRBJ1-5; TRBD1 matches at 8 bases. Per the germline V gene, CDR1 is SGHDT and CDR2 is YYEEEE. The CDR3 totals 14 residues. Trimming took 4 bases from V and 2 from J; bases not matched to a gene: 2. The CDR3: CASSAGQGNQPQHF. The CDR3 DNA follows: TGTGCCAGCAGCGCGGGACAGGGCAATCAGCCCCAGCATTTT.

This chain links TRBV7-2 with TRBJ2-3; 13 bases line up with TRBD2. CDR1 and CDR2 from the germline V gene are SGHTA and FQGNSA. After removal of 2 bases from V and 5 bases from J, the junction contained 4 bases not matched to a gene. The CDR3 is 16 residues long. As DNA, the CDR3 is TGTGCCAGCAGCTTATCGACTAGCGGGGGGCTAGATACGCAGTATTTT. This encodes CASSLSTSGGLDTQYF.

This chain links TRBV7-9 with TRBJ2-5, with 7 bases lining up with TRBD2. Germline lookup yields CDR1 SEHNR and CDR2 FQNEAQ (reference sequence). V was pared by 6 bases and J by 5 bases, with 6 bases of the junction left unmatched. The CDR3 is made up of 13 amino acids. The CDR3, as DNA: TGTGCCAGCAGGGGGCCCGGGAGGGAGACCCAGTACTTC. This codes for CASRGPGRETQYF.

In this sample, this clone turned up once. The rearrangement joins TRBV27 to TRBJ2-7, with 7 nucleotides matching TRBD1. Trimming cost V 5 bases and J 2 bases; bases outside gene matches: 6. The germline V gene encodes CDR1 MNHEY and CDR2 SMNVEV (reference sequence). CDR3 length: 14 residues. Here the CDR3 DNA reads TGTGCCAGCAGTACAGGGGATACAACCTACGAGCAGTACTTC. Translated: CASSTGDTTYEQYF.

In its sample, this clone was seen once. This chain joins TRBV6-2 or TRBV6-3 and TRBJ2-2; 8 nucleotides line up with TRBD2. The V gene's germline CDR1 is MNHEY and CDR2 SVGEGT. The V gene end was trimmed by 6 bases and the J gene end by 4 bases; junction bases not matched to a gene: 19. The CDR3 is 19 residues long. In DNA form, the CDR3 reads TGTGCCAGCAGCCTGGCAGTGCTGGGGGAGCGGGGGCTCACCGGGGAGCTGTTTTTT. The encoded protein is CASSLAVLGERGLTGELFF.

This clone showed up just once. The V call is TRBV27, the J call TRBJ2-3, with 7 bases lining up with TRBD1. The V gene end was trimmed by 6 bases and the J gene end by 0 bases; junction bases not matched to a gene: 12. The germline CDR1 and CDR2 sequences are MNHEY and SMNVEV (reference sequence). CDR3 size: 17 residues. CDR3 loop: CASSRTGALYSTDTQYF. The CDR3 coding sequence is TGTGCCAGCAGCCGTACAGGGGCGCTATATAGCACAGATACGCAGTATTTT.

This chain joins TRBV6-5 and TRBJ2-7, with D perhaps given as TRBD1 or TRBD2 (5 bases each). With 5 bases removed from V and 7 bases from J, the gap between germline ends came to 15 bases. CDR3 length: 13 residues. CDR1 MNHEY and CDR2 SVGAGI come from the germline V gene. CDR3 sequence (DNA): TGTGCCAGCAGTCCCGGGACGGTGGGGGAGCAGTACTTC. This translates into CASSPGTVGEQYF.

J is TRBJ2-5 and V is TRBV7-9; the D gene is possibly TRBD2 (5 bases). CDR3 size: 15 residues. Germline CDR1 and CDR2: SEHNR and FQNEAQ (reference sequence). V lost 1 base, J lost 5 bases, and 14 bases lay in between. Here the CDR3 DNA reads TGTGCCAGCAGCTTAGGATTCTATGGGGAGGAGACCCAGTACTTC. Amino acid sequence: CASSLGFYGEETQYF.

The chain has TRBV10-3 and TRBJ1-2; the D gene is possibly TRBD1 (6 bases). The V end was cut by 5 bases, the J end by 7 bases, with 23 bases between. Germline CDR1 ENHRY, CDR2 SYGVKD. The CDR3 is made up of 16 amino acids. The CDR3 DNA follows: TGTGCCATCAGTTCTCAACAGGGTTATGGGCAGGTTGGCTACACCTTC. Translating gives CAISSQQGYGQVGYTF.

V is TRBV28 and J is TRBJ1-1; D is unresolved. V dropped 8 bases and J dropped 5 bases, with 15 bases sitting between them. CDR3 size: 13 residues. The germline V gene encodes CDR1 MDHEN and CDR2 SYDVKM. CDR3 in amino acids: CASVTGSPTEAFF. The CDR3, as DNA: TGTGCCAGCGTTACGGGGTCCCCAACTGAAGCTTTCTTT.

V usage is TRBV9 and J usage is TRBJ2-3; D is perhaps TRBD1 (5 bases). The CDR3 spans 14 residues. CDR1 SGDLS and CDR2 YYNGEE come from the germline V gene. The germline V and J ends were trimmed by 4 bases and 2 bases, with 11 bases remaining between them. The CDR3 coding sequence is TGTGCCAGCAGCCTCCGGACATACACAGATACGCAGTATTTT. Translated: CASSLRTYTDTQYF.

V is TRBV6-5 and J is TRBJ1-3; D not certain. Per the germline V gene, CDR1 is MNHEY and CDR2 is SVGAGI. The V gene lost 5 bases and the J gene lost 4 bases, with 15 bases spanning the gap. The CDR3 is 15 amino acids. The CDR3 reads CASSQDRPRGNTIYF. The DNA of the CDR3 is TGTGCCAGCAGTCAGGACCGGCCTCGCGGAAACACCATATATTTT.

The CDR3 sequence is CASSIGPAGGHRLQYF. The CDR3 DNA sequence: TGTGCCAGTAGTATAGGCCCAGCGGGGGGGCATCGCCTGCAGTATTTT. The V call is TRBV19, the J call TRBJ2-3; 10 positions agree with TRBD2. Trimming removed 1 base from V and 11 bases from J; junction bases left unmatched: 12. This CDR3 contains 16 residues. Germline CDR1 LNHDA, CDR2 SQIVND (reference sequence).

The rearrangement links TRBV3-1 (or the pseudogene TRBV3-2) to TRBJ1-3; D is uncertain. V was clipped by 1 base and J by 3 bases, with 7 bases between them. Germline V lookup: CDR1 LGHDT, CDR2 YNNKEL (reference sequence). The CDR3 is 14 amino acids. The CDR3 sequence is CASSQGVGGNTIYF. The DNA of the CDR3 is TGTGCCAGCAGCCAAGGGGTGGGTGGAAACACCATATATTTT.

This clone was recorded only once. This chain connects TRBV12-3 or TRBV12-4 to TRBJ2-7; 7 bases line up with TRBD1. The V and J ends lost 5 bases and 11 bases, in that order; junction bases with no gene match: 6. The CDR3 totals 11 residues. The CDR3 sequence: CASSLQGVEYF. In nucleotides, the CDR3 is TGTGCCAGCAGTCTCCAGGGGGTGGAGTACTTC.

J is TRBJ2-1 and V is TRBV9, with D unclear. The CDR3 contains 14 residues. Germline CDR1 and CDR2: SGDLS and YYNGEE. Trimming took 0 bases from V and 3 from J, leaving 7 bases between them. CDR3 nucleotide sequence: TGTGCCAGCAGCGTAGTTTGGGACTACAATGAGCAGTTCTTC. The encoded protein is CASSVVWDYNEQFF.

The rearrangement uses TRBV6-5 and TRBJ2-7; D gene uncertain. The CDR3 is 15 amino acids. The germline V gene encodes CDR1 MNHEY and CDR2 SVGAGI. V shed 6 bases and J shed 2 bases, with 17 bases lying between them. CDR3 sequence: CASRRQISGPYEQYF. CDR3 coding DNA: TGTGCCAGCAGGCGCCAAATCTCGGGTCCCTACGAGCAGTACTTC.

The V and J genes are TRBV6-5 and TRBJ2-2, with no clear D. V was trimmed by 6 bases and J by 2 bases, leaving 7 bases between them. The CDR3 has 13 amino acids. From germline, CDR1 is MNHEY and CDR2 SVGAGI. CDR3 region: CASRATNTGELFF. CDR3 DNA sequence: TGTGCCAGCAGGGCCACCAACACCGGGGAGCTGTTTTTT.